These 9 T cell receptor beta chains originate from one sample sequenced in a study of CD8+CD57+ T cells in acquired aplastic anemia. CDR3 and TCR beta VDJ profiling relied on genomic DNA as the template. TCRdb reanalysed the reads using MiXCR and keeps one entry per CDR3 protein. The sample holds approximately 170,000 distinct CDR3 sequences, approximately 49% seen once. The sample comprised sorted CD4+, CD8+, or CD8+CD57+ T cells (not recorded which) from PBMCs. The source of these receptors is a human donor in good health, serving as a control.

This clonotype was seen many times. V is TRBV11-2 and J is TRBJ2-1; 15 positions agree with TRBD2. Germline trimming cut 1 base from V and 8 bases from J; bases unmatched to any gene: 6. The CDR3 has 17 residues. Germline CDR1 and CDR2: SGHAT and FQNNGV. The CDR3 loop is CASSLGWTSGGAYEQFF. The CDR3 DNA follows: TGTGCCAGCAGCTTAGGATGGACTAGCGGGGGGGCGTATGAGCAGTTCTTC. Full variable domain (missing parts from reference TRBV11-2 and TRBJ2-1): EAGVAQSPRYKIIEKRQSVAFWCNPISGHATLYWYQQILGQGPKLLIQFQNNGVVDDSQLPKDRFSAERLKGVDSTLKIQPAKLEDSAVYLCASSLGWTSGGAYEQFFGPGTRLTVL.

This clonotype appeared many times. The CDR3, as DNA: TGTGCCAGCAGCCACCAAGAGACCCAGTACTTC. It encodes CASSHQETQYF. The chain employs TRBV6-6 and TRBJ2-5; D is uncertain. The V end was cut by 6 bases, the J end by 0 bases, with 2 bases between. Germline V lookup: CDR1 MNHNY, CDR2 SVGAGI (reference sequence). The CDR3 consists of 11 residues.

There are many counts of this clonotype. V is TRBV6-4 and J is TRBJ2-1; tentatively, D is TRBD1 or TRBD2 (5 bases each). This CDR3 is built from 11 residues. In germline, CDR1 is MRHNA, CDR2 SNTAGT. Trimming shortened V by 2 bases and J by 9 bases, and 5 bases separated the two germline ends. This CDR3 reads CASSDGGEQFF. The DNA for the CDR3 is TGTGCCAGCAGTGACGGGGGTGAGCAGTTCTTC.

A few counts support this clonotype. The chain combines TRBV7-3 with TRBJ2-7; 11 bases line up with TRBD2. This CDR3 comprises 14 residues. From germline, CDR1 is SGHTA and CDR2 FQGTGA. Trimming removed 4 bases from V and 3 bases from J; junction bases left unmatched: 2. Here the CDR3 DNA reads TGTGCCAGCAGCTCGACTAGCGGGGACTACGAGCAGTACTTC. Translating gives CASSSTSGDYEQYF. Based on the CDR3 plus reference TRBV7-3 and TRBJ2-7, the full variable domain is GAGVSQTPSNKVTEKGKYVELRCDPISGHTALYWYRQSLGQGPEFLIYFQGTGAADDSGLPNDRFFAVRPEGSVSTLKIQRTERGDSAVYLCASSSTSGDYEQYFGPGTRLTVT.

The chain has TRBV19 and TRBJ1-6, with 8 bases aligning to TRBD1. V dropped 7 bases and J dropped 10; count of bases not matched to a gene: 9. The CDR3 is made up of 14 amino acids. Germline V gene sequence: CDR1 LNHDA, CDR2 SQIVND (reference sequence). The CDR3 DNA is TGTGCCAGTACCGGGACAGGCTATCGGTCACCCCTCCACTTT. Amino acids: CASTGTGYRSPLHF.

CDR3: CSVEDRGTSGTDTQYF. Written as DNA, the CDR3 is TGCAGCGTTGAAGACAGAGGGACTAGCGGGACAGATACGCAGTATTTT. The chain employs TRBV29-1 and TRBJ2-3; TRBD2 matches 12 bases. J lost 3 bases, V lost 0 bases, and 4 bases had no gene match. The CDR3 is made up of 16 amino acids. Per germline, CDR1 SQVTM and CDR2 ANQGSEA.

J is TRBJ1-1 and V is TRBV20-1, with a possible D match to TRBD1 (6 bases). The CDR3 consists of 11 residues. From germline, CDR1 is DFQATT and CDR2 SNEGSKA (reference sequence). The V end was cut by 5 bases, the J end by 11 bases, with 15 bases between. CDR3 sequence: CSAVVGGVAFF. CDR3 sequence (DNA): TGCAGTGCTGTAGTGGGGGGCGTCGCTTTCTTT.

The chain combines TRBV4-1 with TRBJ2-1, with 9 positions matching TRBD2. V lost 1 base to trimming and J lost 4 bases; unmatched junction nucleotides: 11. This CDR3 has 18 residues. CDR1 is MGHRA, CDR2 YSYEKL, per germline. CDR3 sequence: CASSQVGMRGGLYNEQFF. The CDR3 region has the DNA TGCGCCAGCAGCCAAGTGGGGATGCGGGGGGGCCTTTACAATGAGCAGTTCTTC.

The chain carries TRBV24-1 and TRBJ2-7; maybe TRBD2 (6 bases). V lost 5 bases to trimming and J lost 5 bases, with 12 bases between them. The germline V gene encodes CDR1 KGHDR and CDR2 SFDVKD. CDR3 length: 13 amino acids. The CDR3 coding sequence is TGTGCCACCAGTGCAGGAGGGATCAACGAGCAGTACTTC. It codes for CATSAGGINEQYF.